These 21 T cell receptor beta chains originate from one sample sequenced in a study of blood T cell repertoires in COVID-19. Here immunoSEQ multiplex PCR was the method, and the copy in TCRdb shows in-frame clones only, minus some. The sample contains approximately 26,000 clones, less than 85% of which appear only once. The specimen sequenced was peripheral blood. Receptor source: a human donor in a cohort sampled during active COVID-19.

The V call is TRBV24-1, the J call TRBJ2-1, with 9 bases lining up with TRBD2. Germline values: CDR1 KGHDR, CDR2 SFDVKD. This CDR3 region has 16 residues. Germline trimming cut 6 bases from V and 8 bases from J; bases unmatched to any gene: 13. CDR3 DNA: TGTGCCACCAGTAATGAGGGCGGTAGCGGGAGCGATGAGCAGTTCTTC. It codes for CATSNEGGSGSDEQFF.

V gene TRBV7-2 combines with J gene TRBJ2-7; 12 bases align to TRBD2. Germline V gives CDR1 SGHTA, CDR2 FQGNSA. With 4 bases clipped from V and 2 bases from J, the junction kept 0 bases outside the gene matches. The CDR3 consists of 14 residues. As DNA, the CDR3 is TGTGCCAGCAGCTCTAGCGGGGGGGCCTACGAGCAGTACTTC. Encoded protein: CASSSSGGAYEQYF. The full variable domain, with the rest looked up from reference TRBV7-2 and TRBJ2-7, is GAGVSQSPSNKVTEKGKDVELRCDPISGHTALYWYRQSLGQGLEFLIYFQGNSAPDKSGLPSDRFSAERTGGSVSTLTIQRTQQEDSAVYLCASSSSGGAYEQYFGPGTRLTVT.

This clone was detected a few times. In nucleotides, the CDR3 is TGTGCCAGTAGTAAGCAAGTCTACGAGCAGTACTTC. It codes for CASSKQVYEQYF. This chain uses TRBV19 with TRBJ2-7; D is unclear. The V and J ends lost 4 bases and 3 bases respectively, with 7 bases between them. The CDR3 extends over 12 amino acids. Looked up from germline, CDR1 is LNHDA and CDR2 is SQIVND (reference sequence).

V is TRBV5-1 and J is TRBJ2-2; TRBD2 matches at 14 bases. V lost 7 bases to trimming and J lost 5 bases; unmatched junction nucleotides: 7. The CDR3 runs 16 residues. CDR1 SGHRS and CDR2 YFSETQ come from the germline V gene. CDR3 sequence (DNA): TGCGCCAGCGACCCGGGACTAGCGGGAGTTACCGGGGAGCTGTTTTTT. It codes for CASDPGLAGVTGELFF.

J is TRBJ2-2 and V is TRBV6-1; a possible D gene is TRBD1 (6 bases). This CDR3 spans 17 amino acids. V dropped 3 bases and J dropped 6 bases, with 20 bases sitting between them. Germline V gives CDR1 MNHNS, CDR2 SASEGT. The CDR3 bases are TGTGCCAGCAGTGACTGGGAGAGACAGGATTCGCCCGGGGAGCTGTTTTTT. As protein: CASSDWERQDSPGELFF.

In this sample, this clone turned up once. The V call is TRBV19, the J call TRBJ2-1, with D possibly TRBD2 on 6 matching bases. Trimming took 2 bases from V and 3 from J, leaving 14 bases between them. The length of the CDR3 is 16 residues. Germline assignment: CDR1 LNHDA and CDR2 SQIVND (reference sequence). CDR3 sequence: CASSIKAGIYYNEQFF. In nucleotides, the CDR3 is TGTGCCAGTAGTATAAAGGCGGGAATATACTACAATGAGCAGTTCTTC.

The chain has TRBV24-1 and TRBJ2-5, with D possibly matching TRBD2 (6 bases). CDR3 length: 16 amino acids. V was clipped by 0 bases and J by 5 bases, with 15 bases between them. Germline CDR1 KGHDR, CDR2 SFDVKD. The CDR3 DNA reads as TGTGCCACCAGTGATTTGTCGGCGGAGGGGAGGGAGACCCAGTACTTC. Encoded protein: CATSDLSAEGRETQYF.

This clone was recorded once. This chain uses TRBV7-2 with TRBJ1-1, with D perhaps TRBD1 (5 bases). CDR3 size: 15 residues. Between the trimmed V and J ends, which lost 5 bases and 0 bases, there was a span of 13 bases. Germline V gives CDR1 SGHTA, CDR2 FQGNSA. The CDR3 loop is CASSVAGGMNTEAFF. The DNA of the CDR3 is TGTGCCAGCAGCGTGGCGGGGGGAATGAACACTGAAGCTTTCTTT.

This chain joins TRBV2 and TRBJ2-6; maybe TRBD1 (5 bases). The germline CDR1 and CDR2 sequences are SNHLY and FYNNEI. Trimming removed 6 bases from V and 2 bases from J, with 8 bases in between. The CDR3 sequence is 14 residues long. The CDR3 loop is CASRVGAGANVLTF. As DNA, the CDR3 is TGTGCCAGCAGGGTAGGGGCTGGGGCCAACGTCCTGACTTTC. The full variable domain, its missing parts supplied by reference TRBV2 and TRBJ2-6, is EPEVTQTPSHQVTQMGQEVILRCVPISNHLYFYWYRQILGQKVEFLVSFYNNEISEKSEIFDDQFSVERPDGSNFTLKIRSTKLEDSAMYFCASRVGAGANVLTFGAGSRLTVL.

J is TRBJ2-1 and V is TRBV5-1, with D possibly matching TRBD2 (6 bases). Germline lookup yields CDR1 SGHRS and CDR2 YFSETQ. Trimming shortened V by 6 bases and J by 0 bases, and 10 bases separated the two germline ends. The CDR3 has 14 residues. CDR3: CASTGLRSYNEQFF. The CDR3, as DNA: TGCGCCAGCACTGGACTACGCTCCTACAATGAGCAGTTCTTC.

The chain couples TRBV7-2 to TRBJ1-1; 9 nucleotides agree with TRBD1. V gave up 4 bases and J gave up 5 bases; unmatched junction bases: 11. CDR1 SGHTA and CDR2 FQGNSA come from the germline V gene. CDR3 length: 16 residues. The CDR3 spells CASSSQRTGVETEAFF. The CDR3 DNA follows: TGTGCCAGCAGCTCCCAACGGACAGGGGTAGAGACTGAAGCTTTCTTT.

The V gene is TRBV7-3, the J gene TRBJ2-5; D possibly corresponds to TRBD1 (8 bases). The CDR3 is made up of 15 amino acids. CDR1 and CDR2 (germline): SGHTA, FQGTGA. The V gene lost 5 bases and the J gene lost 5 bases, with 18 bases spanning the gap. CDR3 region: CASSLGQGGWETQYF. The DNA of the CDR3 is TGTGCCAGCAGCCTAGGACAGGGAGGGTGGGAGACCCAGTACTTC.

CDR3 protein: CASSEHAGLAGGSGSYEQYF. DNA for the CDR3: TGTGCCAGCAGCGAGCACGCGGGACTAGCGGGAGGATCGGGCTCCTACGAGCAGTACTTC. This chain uses TRBV9 with TRBJ2-7; TRBD2 matches 15 bases. After removal of 3 bases from V and 0 bases from J, the junction contained 13 bases not matched to a gene. The germline V gene encodes CDR1 SGDLS and CDR2 YYNGEE. The length of the CDR3 is 20 residues.

The CDR3 sequence is CASSLGDGGAGETQYF. In DNA, the CDR3 is TGTGCCAGCAGCTTAGGTGACGGGGGGGCCGGGGAGACCCAGTACTTC. This sequence joins TRBV7-2 and TRBJ2-5, with 8 bases identical to TRBD2. The germline V gene encodes CDR1 SGHTA and CDR2 FQGNSA. V lost 1 base and J lost 5; bases outside the gene matches: 9. This CDR3 has 16 residues.

A few counts support this clone. The rearrangement joins TRBV3-1 (or the pseudogene TRBV3-2) to TRBJ2-3, with D hard to call. With 0 bases removed from V and 2 bases from J, the gap between germline ends came to 15 bases. The CDR3 loop spans 17 amino acids. The germline gives CDR1 LGHDT, CDR2 YNNKEL (reference sequence). The chain's CDR3 is CASSQERDAGNTDTQYF. As DNA, the CDR3 is TGTGCCAGCAGCCAAGAAAGAGATGCAGGAAACACAGATACGCAGTATTTT.

This clone was observed a few times. CDR3 in amino acids: CASRDREDGNQPQHF. DNA of the CDR3: TGTGCCAGCAGGGATAGGGAGGATGGCAATCAGCCCCAGCATTTT. This chain links TRBV6-5 with TRBJ1-5, with D uncertain. Germline CDR1 and CDR2: MNHEY and SVGAGI. V lost 6 bases and J lost 2, with 14 bases in between. The CDR3 has 15 residues.

The genes are TRBV5-1 and TRBJ2-3, with 8 bases that match TRBD2. The CDR3 is made up of 14 amino acids. Losses at the gene ends were 5 bases for V and 2 bases for J; bases not matched to a gene: 4. The germline V gene has CDR1 SGHRS and CDR2 YFSETQ. The CDR3 is CASRQRGITDTQYF. The DNA of the CDR3 is TGCGCCAGCAGGCAGCGGGGGATCACAGATACGCAGTATTTT.

The rearrangement uses TRBV12-3 or TRBV12-4 and TRBJ1-1; 8 positions match TRBD1. V lost 6 bases to trimming and J lost 4 bases; unmatched junction nucleotides: 4. The CDR3 extends over 13 amino acids. The DNA for the CDR3 is TGTGCCAGCAGACGAACAGGGGGCACTGAAGCTTTCTTT. Translating it yields CASRRTGGTEAFF.

The rearrangement links TRBV25-1 to TRBJ1-6; no clear D gene. Germline values: CDR1 MGHDK, CDR2 SYGVNS. This CDR3 region has 15 residues. V was clipped by 7 bases and J by 7 bases, with 17 bases between them. The DNA for the CDR3 is TGTGCCAGCACTAAGTCGGGCGGGTTCAATTCACCCCTCCACTTT. Its translation is CASTKSGGFNSPLHF.

This chain links TRBV13 with TRBJ2-1; a weak D match, TRBD1 (6 bases). Germline CDR1 and CDR2: PRHDT and FYEKMQ (reference sequence). Trimming pared 7 bases from V and 7 bases from J, leaving 17 bases between. The CDR3 is 14 amino acids. This CDR3 reads CASTQGTNNNEQFF. CDR3 sequence (DNA): TGTGCCAGCACCCAGGGGACGAATAATAATGAGCAGTTCTTC.

The gene calls are TRBV7-9 and TRBJ2-7; 10 positions match TRBD2. The CDR3 covers 17 residues. The V segment lost 5 bases and the J segment 0 bases; nucleotides outside the gene matches: 10. Germline V gene data show CDR1 as SEHNR and CDR2 as FQNEAQ (reference sequence). This chain's CDR3 is CASSPPGASGSSYEQYF. DNA of the CDR3: TGTGCCAGCAGCCCACCGGGGGCTAGCGGGAGCTCCTACGAGCAGTACTTC.